This T cell receptor beta chain was recovered during a study of spatial heterogeneity in lung cancer. About the research overall: Strongly correlated with TCR transcript counts in tumor regions was a T cell module score, which was a transcriptional module score calculated from matched bulk RNA-seq. Points from the study as a whole: Alpha chain coverage of tumor T cells was estimated at approximately 7%, and beta chain coverage at 13% to 15%. Tumor mutation count correlated with how many alpha and beta TCRs expanded intratumorally.

This clonotype showed up many times. What it binds is not known. Each CDR3 protein is one row after TCRdb ran MiXCR on the 5' RACE reads. The data contain 12,000 or so distinct CDR3 sequences, roughly 5.5% of them singletons. Time point reported: sample taken at primary tumor resection. This sample comprised lung tumor tissue, obtained at surgery. This sequence originates from a male donor with early-stage non-small cell lung cancer.

The CDR3 protein is CSARDLGLHHTGELFF. The CDR3, as DNA: TGCAGTGCTAGAGATCTAGGACTACACCACACCGGGGAGCTGTTTTTT. The rearrangement links TRBV20-1 to TRBJ2-2; D might be TRBD2 (6 bases). The length of the CDR3 is 16 residues. Trimming left V 0 bases short and J 3 bases short, with 14 bases between. Germline V lookup: CDR1 DFQATT, CDR2 SNEGSKA (reference sequence).